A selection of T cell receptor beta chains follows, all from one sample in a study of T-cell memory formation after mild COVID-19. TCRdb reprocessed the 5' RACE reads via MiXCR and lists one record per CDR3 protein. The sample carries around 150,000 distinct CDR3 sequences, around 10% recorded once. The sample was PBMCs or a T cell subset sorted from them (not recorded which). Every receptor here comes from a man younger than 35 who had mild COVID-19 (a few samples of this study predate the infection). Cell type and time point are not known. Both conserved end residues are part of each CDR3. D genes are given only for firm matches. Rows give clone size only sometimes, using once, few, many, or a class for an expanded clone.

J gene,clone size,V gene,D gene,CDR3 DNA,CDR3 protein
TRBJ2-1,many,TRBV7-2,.,TGTGCCAGCAGCTTAGATGGCCCTAATCCGTCTAATGAGCAGTTCTTC,CASSLDGPNPSNEQFF
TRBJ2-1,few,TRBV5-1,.,TGCGCCAGCAGCGGAAGCTCCTACAATGAGCAGTTCTTC,CASSGSSYNEQFF
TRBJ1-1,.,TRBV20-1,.,TGCAGGGCGAACGGGGGAACTGAAGCTTTCTTT,CRANGGTEAFF
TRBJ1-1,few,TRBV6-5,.,TGTGCCAGCTCTTACAGGGAAGGTTGGACTGAAGCTTTCTTT,CASSYREGWTEAFF
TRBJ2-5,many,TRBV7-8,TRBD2,TGTGCCAGCAGCCAAGGACTAGCGGGGGGGCTGGGGACCCAGTACTTC,CASSQGLAGGLGTQYF
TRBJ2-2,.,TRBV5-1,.,TGCGCCAGCAGCTTTGACGCCTACACCGGGGAGCTGTTTTTT,CASSFDAYTGELFF
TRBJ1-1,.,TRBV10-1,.,TGCGCCAGCAGTGAGGCCGGGGAAGGGAACACTGAAGCTTTCTTT,CASSEAGEGNTEAFF
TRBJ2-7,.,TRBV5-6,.,TGTGCCAGCAGCCGGGGCTCCTACGAGCAGTACTTC,CASSRGSYEQYF
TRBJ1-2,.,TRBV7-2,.,TGTGCCAGCAGCCAGGGACTGCTCTATGGCTACACCTTC,CASSQGLLYGYTF
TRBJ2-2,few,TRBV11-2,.,TGTGCCAGCAGCTTAGTACGGGGGCGCGACACCGGGGAGCTGTTTTTT,CASSLVRGRDTGELFF